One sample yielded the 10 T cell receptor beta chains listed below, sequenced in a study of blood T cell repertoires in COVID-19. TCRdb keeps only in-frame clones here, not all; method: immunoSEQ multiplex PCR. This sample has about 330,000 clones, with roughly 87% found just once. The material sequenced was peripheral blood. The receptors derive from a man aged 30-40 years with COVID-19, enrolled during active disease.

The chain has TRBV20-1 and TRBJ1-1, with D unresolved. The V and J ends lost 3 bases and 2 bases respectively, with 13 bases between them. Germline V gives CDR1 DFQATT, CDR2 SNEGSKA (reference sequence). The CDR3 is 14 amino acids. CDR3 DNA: TGCAGTGCTAGTGTAAACGGTGTCAACACTGAAGCTTTCTTT. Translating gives CSASVNGVNTEAFF.

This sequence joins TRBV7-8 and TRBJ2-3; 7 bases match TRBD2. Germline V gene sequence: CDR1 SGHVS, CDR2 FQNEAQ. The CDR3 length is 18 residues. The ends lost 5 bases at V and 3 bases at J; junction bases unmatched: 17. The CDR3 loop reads CASSPLKRRAGGTDTQYF. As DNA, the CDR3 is TGTGCCAGCAGCCCCCTTAAGCGGAGGGCCGGGGGGACAGATACGCAGTATTTT.

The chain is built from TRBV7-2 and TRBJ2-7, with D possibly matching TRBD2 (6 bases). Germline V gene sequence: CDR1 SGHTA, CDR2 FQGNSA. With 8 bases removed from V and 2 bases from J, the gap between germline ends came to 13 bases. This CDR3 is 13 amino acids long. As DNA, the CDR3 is TGTGCCAGCGCAGGGACTGTAACCTACGAGCAGTACTTC. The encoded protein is CASAGTVTYEQYF.

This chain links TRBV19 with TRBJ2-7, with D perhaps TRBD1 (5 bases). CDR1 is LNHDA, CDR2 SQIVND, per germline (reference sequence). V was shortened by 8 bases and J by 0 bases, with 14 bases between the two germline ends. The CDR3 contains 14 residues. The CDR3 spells CASQTGAGSYEQYF. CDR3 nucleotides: TGTGCCAGTCAAACTGGGGCAGGCTCCTACGAGCAGTACTTC.

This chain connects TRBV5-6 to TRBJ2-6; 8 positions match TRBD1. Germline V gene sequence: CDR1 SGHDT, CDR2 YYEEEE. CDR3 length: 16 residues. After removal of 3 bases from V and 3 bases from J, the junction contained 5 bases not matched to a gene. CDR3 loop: CASSWLTGGGANVLTF. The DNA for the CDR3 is TGTGCCAGCAGCTGGCTTACAGGGGGTGGGGCCAACGTCCTGACTTTC.

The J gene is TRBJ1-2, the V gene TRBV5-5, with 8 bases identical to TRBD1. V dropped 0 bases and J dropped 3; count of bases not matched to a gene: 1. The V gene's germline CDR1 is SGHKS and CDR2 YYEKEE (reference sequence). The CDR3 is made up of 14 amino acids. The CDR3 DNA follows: TGTGCCAGCAGCTTGGCGGGACAGGACTATGGCTACACCTTC. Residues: CASSLAGQDYGYTF.

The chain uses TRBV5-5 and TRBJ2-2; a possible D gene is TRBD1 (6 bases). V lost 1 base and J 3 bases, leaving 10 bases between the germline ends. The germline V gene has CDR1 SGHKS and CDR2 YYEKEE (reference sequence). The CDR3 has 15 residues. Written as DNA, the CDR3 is TGTGCCAGCAGCTTGAGGGGGTTCGACACCGGGGAGCTGTTTTTT. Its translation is CASSLRGFDTGELFF.

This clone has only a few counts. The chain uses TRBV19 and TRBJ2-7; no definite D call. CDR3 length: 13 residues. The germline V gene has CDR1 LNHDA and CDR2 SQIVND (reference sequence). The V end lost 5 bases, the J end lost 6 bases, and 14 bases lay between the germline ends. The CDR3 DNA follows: TGTGCCAGTAGTTTAGTTTTCGAGTCCGAGCAGTACTTC. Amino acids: CASSLVFESEQYF.

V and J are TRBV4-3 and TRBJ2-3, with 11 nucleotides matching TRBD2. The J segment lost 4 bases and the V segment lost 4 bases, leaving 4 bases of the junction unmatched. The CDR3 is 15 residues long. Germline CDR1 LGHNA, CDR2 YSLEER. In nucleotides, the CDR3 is TGCGCCAGCAGCCTACTAGCGGGAGAGGCAGATACGCAGTATTTT. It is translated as CASSLLAGEADTQYF.

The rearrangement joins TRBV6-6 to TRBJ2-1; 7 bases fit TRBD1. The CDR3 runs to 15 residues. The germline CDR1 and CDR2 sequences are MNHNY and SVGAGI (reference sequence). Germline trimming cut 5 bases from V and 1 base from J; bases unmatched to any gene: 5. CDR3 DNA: TGTGCCAGCAGTGTTACAGGGGAATCCTACAATGAGCAGTTCTTC. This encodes CASSVTGESYNEQFF.